The 24 T cell receptor beta chains reported below all come from one sample, sequenced in a study of blood T cell repertoires in COVID-19. Produced via immunoSEQ multiplex PCR; TCRdb's table is partial and in-frame only. The data contain 130,000 to 150,000 clones, roughly 89% of them singletons. Sequenced sample: PBMCs or T cells enriched from blood (not recorded which). These TCRs come from a woman in her 50s who had been exposed to COVID-19.

The CDR3 is CASNGEPQETQYF. In DNA form, the CDR3 reads TGTGCCAGTAACGGGGAGCCCCAAGAGACCCAGTACTTC. V and J are TRBV19 and TRBJ2-5; a weak D match, TRBD2 (5 bases). Germline V lookup: CDR1 LNHDA, CDR2 SQIVND (reference sequence). V lost 7 bases and J 1 base, leaving 10 bases between the germline ends. This CDR3 has 13 amino acids.

The chain couples TRBV12-5 to TRBJ2-7, with a weak D call TRBD2 (5 bases). Germline CDR1 reads LGHNT; CDR2 reads FRNRAP. V lost 1 base, J lost 7 bases, and 5 bases lay in between. CDR3 length: 11 amino acids. This chain's CDR3 is CASGLGREQYF. CDR3 nucleotide sequence: TGTGCTAGTGGTTTGGGGAGGGAGCAGTACTTC.

The V and J genes are TRBV12-3 or TRBV12-4 and TRBJ1-5, with a possible D match to TRBD1 (5 bases). V lost 3 bases, J lost 6 bases, and 9 bases lay in between. The CDR3 contains 13 residues. Here the CDR3 reads CASSFGGSQPQHF. The CDR3 DNA reads as TGTGCCAGCAGTTTTGGGGGGAGTCAGCCCCAGCATTTT.

This clone was found a few times. The chain has TRBV10-3 and TRBJ1-5; no firm D call. Trimming shortened V by 6 bases and J by 3 bases, and 9 bases separated the two germline ends. Germline CDR1 reads ENHRY; CDR2 reads SYGVKD. The CDR3 runs 13 residues. As DNA, the CDR3 is TGTGCCATCAGCCCTGCGGCCAATCAGCCCCAGCATTTT. Protein sequence: CAISPAANQPQHF.

This CDR3 is CASSPQGNEQFF. CDR3 bases: TGTGCCAGCAGCCCACAGGGTAATGAGCAGTTCTTC. The chain joins TRBV7-9 to TRBJ2-1, with D perhaps matching TRBD1 (6 bases). CDR1 and CDR2 (germline): SEHNR, FQNEAQ (reference sequence). Trimming stripped 5 bases from V and 7 bases from J, with 9 bases between. The CDR3 loop spans 12 amino acids.

This clone has just one count. The V call is TRBV6-5, the J call TRBJ2-7; 9 bases line up with TRBD2. Germline V gene data show CDR1 as MNHEY and CDR2 as SVGAGI. This CDR3 is built from 13 residues. With 5 bases clipped from V and 5 bases from J, the junction kept 4 bases outside the gene matches. The chain's CDR3 is CASSRGGRDEQYF. DNA for the CDR3: TGTGCCAGCAGTAGGGGCGGGAGGGACGAGCAGTACTTC.

The V call is TRBV5-4, the J call TRBJ1-1; 7 nucleotides line up with TRBD1. This CDR3 has 15 residues. V shed 4 bases, J shed 1 base, and the junction held 7 bases outside the gene matches. Germline assignment: CDR1 SGHNT and CDR2 YYREEE (reference sequence). The CDR3 is CASSKPGQRNTEAFF. The CDR3 DNA reads TGTGCCAGCAGCAAACCGGGACAGCGGAACACTGAAGCTTTCTTT.

The chain is built from TRBV9 and TRBJ1-2, with D possibly TRBD1 on 6 matching bases. The CDR3 runs 15 residues. Trimming removed 0 bases at V and 2 bases at J, with 11 bases between. In germline, CDR1 is SGDLS, CDR2 YYNGEE. The chain's CDR3 is CASSVAAGVNYGYTF. CDR3 in DNA: TGTGCCAGCAGCGTAGCGGCAGGGGTGAACTATGGCTACACCTTC.

This chain joins TRBV24-1 and TRBJ1-1, with TRBD1 identical over 8 bases. With 10 bases clipped from V and 5 bases from J, the junction kept 29 bases outside the gene matches. Germline-derived CDR1 and CDR2 are KGHDR and SFDVKD. This CDR3 has 20 amino acids. The CDR3 DNA is TGTGCCACAAGTAACGCATGGTATTACGCTGCGCCAGGGGGCCGGACTGAAGCTTTCTTT. As protein: CATSNAWYYAAPGGRTEAFF.

V and J are TRBV4-2 and TRBJ1-2; 7 bases map to TRBD1. Germline CDR1 is LGHNA and CDR2 is YNFKEQ. J gave up 2 bases and V 4 bases, and 10 bases lay outside the gene matches. The CDR3 loop spans 16 amino acids. CDR3 bases: TGTGCCAGCAGCCCCGACCCGACAGGGTCCAACTATGGCTACACCTTC. This translates into CASSPDPTGSNYGYTF.

This chain connects TRBV30 to TRBJ1-4; the match to TRBD1 covers 11 bases. CDR3 length: 15 residues. Germline CDR1 is GTSNPN and CDR2 is SVGIG (reference sequence). The V segment lost 4 bases and the J segment 3 bases; nucleotides outside the gene matches: 4. CDR3 nucleotides: TGTGCCTGGATGGGACAGGGGGGAGCTAATGAAAAACTGTTTTTT. Its protein product is CAWMGQGGANEKLFF. Together with reference TRBV30 and TRBJ1-4, the CDR3 gives the full variable domain: SQTIHQWPATLVQPVGSPLSLECTVEGTSNPNLYWYRQAAGRGLQLLFYSVGIGQISSEVPQNLSASRPQDRQFILSSKKLLLSDSGFYLCAWMGQGGANEKLFFGSGTQLSVL.

V and J are TRBV5-1 and TRBJ1-1; D might be TRBD1 (6 bases). Germline loops: CDR1 SGHRS, CDR2 YFSETQ. CDR3 length equals 14 residues. Deletions cut 7 bases from V and 4 bases from J, with 17 bases between. The CDR3 DNA follows: TGCGCCAGCTCGGGGGGCGCATTCGGCACTGAAGCTTTCTTT. It translates to CASSGGAFGTEAFF. The variable domain in full, completed from reference TRBV5-1 and TRBJ1-1, reads KAGVTQTPRYLIKTRGQQVTLSCSPISGHRSVSWYQQTPGQGLQFLFEYFSETQRNKGNFPGRFSGRQFSNSRSEMNVSTLELGDSALYLCASSGGAFGTEAFFGQGTRLTVV.

This clone was observed a handful of times. V usage is TRBV6-5 and J usage is TRBJ1-1; D might be TRBD1 (6 bases). Trimming shortened V by 6 bases and J by 3 bases, and 8 bases separated the two germline ends. Germline CDR1 reads MNHEY; CDR2 reads SVGAGI. The CDR3 loop spans 12 amino acids. CDR3 nucleotide sequence: TGTGCCAGCAGACAGGGATACACTGAAGCTTTCTTT. This translates into CASRQGYTEAFF.

V and J are TRBV27 and TRBJ1-5; TRBD1 matches at 8 bases. Germline V gives CDR1 MNHEY, CDR2 SMNVEV (reference sequence). The CDR3 totals 12 residues. Trimming took 8 bases from V and 5 from J; bases not matched to a gene: 2. CDR3 region: CASQQGDQPQHF. As DNA, the CDR3 is TGTGCCAGCCAACAGGGGGATCAGCCCCAGCATTTT.

This chain links TRBV5-1 with TRBJ2-7; tentative D call: TRBD2 (5 bases). Germline CDR1 is SGHRS and CDR2 is YFSETQ. This CDR3 spans 12 amino acids. Trimming shortened V by 7 bases and J by 5 bases, and 13 bases separated the two germline ends. The CDR3 DNA is TGCGCCAGCGGTATCGGGGAGCACGAGCAGTACTTC. Amino acid sequence: CASGIGEHEQYF.

The rearrangement links TRBV7-2 to TRBJ2-1, with 9 bases lining up with TRBD2. With 6 bases clipped from V and 0 bases from J, the junction kept 9 bases outside the gene matches. The CDR3 extends over 17 amino acids. CDR1 and CDR2 (germline): SGHTA, FQGNSA. CDR3 in amino acids: CASSPSGRTGSYNEQFF. DNA of the CDR3: TGTGCCAGCAGTCCGAGCGGGAGGACGGGCTCCTACAATGAGCAGTTCTTC.

This clone was counted only a few times. V usage is TRBV3-1 (or the pseudogene TRBV3-2) and J usage is TRBJ1-1; D call uncertain. The CDR3 has 14 amino acids. The V end lost 4 bases, the J end lost 1 base, and 10 bases lay between the germline ends. The germline gives CDR1 LGHDT, CDR2 YNNKEL (reference sequence). Written as DNA, the CDR3 is TGTGCCAGCAGCCCCCTTGGAGGGAACACTGAAGCTTTCTTT. Its protein product is CASSPLGGNTEAFF.

J is TRBJ1-6 and V is TRBV4-2, with D possibly matching TRBD1 (6 bases). V was clipped by 4 bases and J by 9 bases, with 22 bases between them. The CDR3 is 17 amino acids. Germline CDR1 and CDR2: LGHNA and YNFKEQ. CDR3 nucleotides: TGTGCCAGCAGCCGCAACGCCGCGTCCGGGGGGGCTTCACCCCTCCACTTT. It yields the protein CASSRNAASGGASPLHF.

V and J are TRBV2 and TRBJ1-4, with 7 positions matching TRBD1. Trimming cost V 7 bases and J 4 bases; bases outside gene matches: 6. There are 14 residues in the CDR3. Per germline, CDR1 SNHLY and CDR2 FYNNEI. CDR3 loop: CASMPGQHNEKLFF. The DNA of the CDR3 is TGTGCCAGCATGCCGGGACAGCATAATGAAAAACTGTTTTTT.

This sequence joins TRBV14 and TRBJ1-6; D is undetermined. Germline assignment: CDR1 SGHDN and CDR2 FVKESK. Trimming removed 0 bases at V and 6 bases at J, with 9 bases between. This CDR3 region has 15 residues. DNA for the CDR3: TGTGCCAGCAGCCAAGACGAACAATTTAATTCACCCCTCCACTTT. Its translation: CASSQDEQFNSPLHF.

This sequence joins TRBV19 and TRBJ2-7, with TRBD2 identical over 7 bases. This CDR3 is built from 15 residues. Looked up from germline, CDR1 is LNHDA and CDR2 is SQIVND (reference sequence). The V gene end was trimmed by 7 bases and the J gene end by 3 bases; junction bases not matched to a gene: 12. CDR3 in DNA: TGTGCCAGTATGGGGGGGGGAACTAGCGACTACGAGCAGTACTTC. Protein product: CASMGGGTSDYEQYF.

The V call is TRBV25-1, the J call TRBJ1-2; 7 bases agree with TRBD1. This CDR3 has 13 residues. Germline V lookup: CDR1 MGHDK, CDR2 SYGVNS. After removal of 9 bases from V and 5 bases from J, the junction contained 9 bases not matched to a gene. CDR3 bases: TGTGCCAGTGGAGGGACAGAGAGATATGGCTACACCTTC. It is translated as CASGGTERYGYTF.

The genes are TRBV24-1 and TRBJ2-1, with 8 bases identical to TRBD2. V was pared by 5 bases and J by 7 bases, with 9 bases of the junction left unmatched. Per germline, CDR1 KGHDR and CDR2 SFDVKD. The CDR3 extends over 15 amino acids. Written as DNA, the CDR3 is TGTGCCACCAGTGCCCCCAGCGGGGGCCTTAATGAGCAGTTCTTC. Protein product: CATSAPSGGLNEQFF.

This clone was picked up many times. The rearrangement uses TRBV29-1 and TRBJ2-7; 11 bases map to TRBD1. Germline trimming cut 4 bases from V and 6 bases from J; bases unmatched to any gene: 14. The length of the CDR3 is 16 residues. Germline CDR1 SQVTM, CDR2 ANQGSEA. The CDR3 sequence: CSVAFTGTGGQSEQYF. CDR3 DNA sequence: TGCAGCGTTGCGTTTACCGGGACAGGGGGTCAATCCGAGCAGTACTTC.